This T cell receptor beta chain was recorded in a study of cytomegalovirus exposure and HLA in healthy donors. Findings of the study overall: Follow-up analysis later connected one missense variant in DCLRE1C with trimming of TCR beta V- and J-genes. Some TCR beta chains (around 180 of them) were listed as cytomegalovirus-associated.

The study ran its PCR with 60 Vbeta and 13 Jbeta primers. Only in-frame clones appear in the TCRdb table, and some are missing; sequencing was by immunoSEQ multiplex PCR. The sample has approximately 100,000 clones; roughly 82% are singletons. This CDR3 is built from 15 residues. The ends were cut back, 5 bases at V and 1 base at J, with 14 bases in the middle. Germline V lookup: CDR1 LNHDA, CDR2 SQIVND (reference sequence). Turning to this clone: Its target is not known.

The TCR comes from a man aged 45-65 years in good health and CMV-seronegative. The chain uses TRBV19 and TRBJ1-2; possibly TRBD1 for D (5 bases). The sample consisted of PBMCs. The CDR3 nucleotides read TGTGCCAGTAGTTTCCCCGACAGAGATAACTATGGCTACACCTTC. This encodes CASSFPDRDNYGYTF.